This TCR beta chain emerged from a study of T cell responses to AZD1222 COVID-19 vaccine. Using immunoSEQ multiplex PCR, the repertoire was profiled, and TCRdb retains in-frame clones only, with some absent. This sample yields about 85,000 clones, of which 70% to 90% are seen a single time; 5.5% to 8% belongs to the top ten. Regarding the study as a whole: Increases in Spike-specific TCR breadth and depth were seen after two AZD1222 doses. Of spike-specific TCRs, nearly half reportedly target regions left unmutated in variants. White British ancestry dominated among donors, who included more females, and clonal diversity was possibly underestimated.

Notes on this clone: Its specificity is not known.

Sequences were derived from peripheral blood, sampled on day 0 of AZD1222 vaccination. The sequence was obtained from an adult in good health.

The CDR3 protein is CASSSLFHEQYF. The CDR3 DNA sequence: TGTGCCAGCAGCTCCTTATTTCACGAGCAGTACTTC. The J gene is TRBJ2-7, the V gene TRBV7-9; D remains ambiguous. Trimming removed 4 bases at V and 5 bases at J, with 9 bases between. The CDR3 spans 12 residues. Germline-derived CDR1 and CDR2 are SEHNR and FQNEAQ (reference sequence). The full variable domain, rest sourced from reference TRBV7-9 and TRBJ2-7, is DTGVSQNPRHKITKRGQNVTFRCDPISEHNRLYWYRQTLGQGPEFLTYFQNEAQLEKSRLLSDRFSAERPKGSFSTLEIQRTEQGDSAMYLCASSSLFHEQYFGPGTRLTVT.